The clone carrying this T cell receptor beta chain was seen a single time. The data are from a study of blood T cell repertoires in COVID-19. About the research overall: Samples came from the United States, Italy and Spain, spanning acute and convalescent COVID-19. T cells, B-cell-depleted T cells, or PBMCs provided the cDNA or gDNA that served as material.

Seattle patients were enrolled while actively infected and followed longitudinally. As originally analysed: Reference gene primer amplification in the assay estimated nucleated cell counts. Assay: immunoSEQ multiplex PCR; the TCRdb copy retains only in-frame clones and omits some. D and trimming were read from the DNA, whereas the V and J calls and clone size are those reported in that table. Among a few hundred thousand clones listed, almost 90% were seen once. The V gene's germline CDR1 is LNHDA and CDR2 SQIVND (reference sequence). V lost 3 bases to trimming and J lost 4 bases; unmatched junction nucleotides: 5. The length of the CDR3 is 15 residues.

The V call is TRBV19, the J call TRBJ2-3; 9 bases are a match to TRBD2. The sequence derives from a woman aged 55-75 years with COVID-19, enrolled during active disease. Sequenced: peripheral blood. The CDR3 sequence: CASSIRRGGPDTQYF. Here the CDR3 DNA reads TGTGCCAGTAGTATTCGGCGGGGGGGCCCAGATACGCAGTATTTT.